Reported below is one TCR beta chain. The antigen remains undetermined. The ends were cut back, 4 bases at V and 3 bases at J, with 7 bases in the middle. CDR1 is GTSNPN, CDR2 SVGIG, per germline (reference sequence). This CDR3 spans 11 amino acids. This record belongs to a study of CD8+ T cells in alopecia areata. Study context: Those treated were given oral tofacitinib at 5 to 10 mg twice daily. Study-wide points: In lesional scalp, particularly from alopecia totalis/universalis, clonality was higher than in normal scalp.

Reverse transcription of extracted RNA yielded cDNA, which provided the sequencing template. The method was immunoSEQ multiplex PCR; TCRdb's version includes in-frame clones alone and lacks a portion of them. The sample lists 90,000 to 100,000 clones, more than 35% seen once, with about 1.2% in the top ten. Researchers gathered lesional scalp punch biopsies and peripheral blood from patients with alopecia areata. The gene calls are TRBV30 and TRBJ2-7; D is uncertain. The specimen was CD4+ T cells sorted from blood. The source is a human donor with alopecia areata. The DNA for the CDR3 is TGTGCCTGGACCGGCAACTACGAGCAGTACTTC. Its protein product is CAWTGNYEQYF.